This T cell receptor beta chain was profiled in a study of shared clonotypes between healthy human individuals. On the study more broadly: Aged between 18 and 49, the donors were a couple of women and a few men. Study-level findings and limits: Researchers found naive subsets generally carried larger estimated richness than memory subsets.

V lost 6 bases, J lost 0 bases, and 2 bases stayed unmatched. There are 16 residues in the CDR3. Germline V lookup: CDR1 WSHSY, CDR2 SAAADI. This clone has only a few counts. What it recognizes is unknown. It was at deep level that the assay was run. Method: immunoSEQ multiplex PCR; TCRdb's copy keeps in-frame clones and lacks some. The profile shows about a million clones, 65% to 80% of them singletons. Donors comprised healthy HIV-negative adults lacking recent acute infections or vaccinations. This sequence joins TRBV10-2 and TRBJ1-6, with TRBD1 matching 10 bases. The receptor was isolated from a man between 18 and 29 years old in good health. Sample: memory CD4+ T cells sorted from blood. Documented subset: CD45RA-negative fraction. CDR3 loop: CASRGQGSSYNSPLHF. CDR3 sequence (DNA): TGCGCCAGCAGGGGACAGGGGAGCTCCTATAATTCACCCCTCCACTTT.